This T cell receptor (beta chain) came from a study of T cells in Graves' hyperthyroidism and ophthalmopathy. Diagnosing involved the use of clinical symptoms, serum thyroxine and TRAb, thyroid ultrasound and orbital computed tomography. CDR3 length: 14 amino acids. Trimming removed 7 bases from V and 3 bases from J; junction bases left unmatched: 7. RNA transcripts gave rise to amplified TCR beta CDR3 regions. A first-round RT-PCR of the TCR CDR3 used the HTBI primer set. TCRdb independently ran MiXCR on the multiplex PCR reads; one entry per CDR3 protein. Of about 350,000 distinct CDR3 sequences listed, over 15% are singletons.

This clonotype was sampled from a woman in her 40s with Graves' ophthalmopathy. Sequencing was performed on blood. The chain carries TRBV12-3 or TRBV12-4 and TRBJ1-1, with 8 bases matching TRBD1. CDR3 nucleotides: TGTGCCAGCACCCGGACAGGGACCTACACTGAAGCTTTCTTT. This encodes CASTRTGTYTEAFF.